These 28 T cell receptor beta chains were all obtained from the same sample, sequenced in a study of T cell responses to AZD1222 COVID-19 vaccine. Some clones are missing from TCRdb's copy, which holds only in-frame ones; the method was immunoSEQ multiplex PCR. The data contain about 120,000 clones, about 88% of them singletons. The sample in question was peripheral blood, obtained 28 days after the second AZD1222 dose. The origin of the receptors is an adult who received the AZD1222 COVID-19 vaccine.

The J gene is TRBJ2-2, the V gene TRBV27, with D perhaps matching TRBD2 (7 bases). This CDR3 comprises 14 residues. Germline loops: CDR1 MNHEY, CDR2 SMNVEV (reference sequence). Trimming shortened V by 3 bases and J by 7 bases, and 12 bases separated the two germline ends. CDR3 region: CASSFQGRGGELFF. The DNA of the CDR3 is TGTGCCAGCAGTTTTCAGGGGAGGGGCGGGGAGCTGTTTTTT.

V is TRBV3-1 (or the pseudogene TRBV3-2) and J is TRBJ2-7, with D perhaps given as TRBD1 or TRBD2 (5 bases each). Trimming removed 1 base at V and 6 bases at J, with 10 bases between. This CDR3 has 13 residues. Germline V gene sequence: CDR1 LGHDT, CDR2 YNNKEL (reference sequence). The CDR3 here is CASSQGGIREQYF. The CDR3 DNA sequence: TGTGCCAGCAGCCAAGGGGGGATTCGCGAGCAGTACTTC.

The chain employs TRBV28 and TRBJ1-2, with D uncertain. CDR1 and CDR2 (germline): MDHEN, SYDVKM. This CDR3 has 13 residues. With 10 bases removed from V and 2 bases from J, the gap between germline ends came to 14 bases. The CDR3 loop is CATPAAGNYGYTF. The DNA for the CDR3 is TGTGCCACGCCGGCGGCCGGCAACTATGGCTACACCTTC.

The chain employs TRBV4-1 and TRBJ2-1; TRBD2 is a possible D gene (5 bases). V was clipped by 5 bases and J by 6 bases, with 17 bases between them. This CDR3 has 15 amino acids. CDR1 is MGHRA and CDR2 is YSYEKL in the germline V gene. CDR3 bases: TGCGCCAGCAGCACACTAGGCTTAGTTTCCAATGAGCAGTTCTTC. It codes for CASSTLGLVSNEQFF.

The CDR3 sequence is CASSQRAGNTGELFF. The DNA of the CDR3 is TGTGCCAGCAGCCAACGAGCGGGGAACACCGGGGAGCTGTTTTTT. J is TRBJ2-2 and V is TRBV7-2; tentatively, D is TRBD2 (6 bases). The CDR3 is made up of 15 amino acids. V was shortened by 5 bases and J by 1 base, with 11 bases between the two germline ends. Germline loops: CDR1 SGHTA, CDR2 FQGNSA.

The rearrangement joins TRBV12-1 to TRBJ2-1. TRBV12-1 is a pseudogene. The length of the CDR3 is 16 residues. This CDR3 reads CASSFGAARRGDEQFF. The CDR3 DNA follows: TGTGCCAGCAGCTTTGGGGCGGCCCGGCGTGGGGATGAGCAGTTCTTC.

V and J are TRBV7-9 and TRBJ2-1; the match to TRBD2 covers 11 bases. V shed 4 bases, J shed 8 bases, and the junction held 7 bases outside the gene matches. The CDR3 extends over 15 amino acids. Germline V gene data show CDR1 as SEHNR and CDR2 as FQNEAQ (reference sequence). The CDR3 DNA reads TGTGCCAGCAGCTCTGGGACTAGCGGTAGTGATGAGCAGTTCTTC. This gives the protein CASSSGTSGSDEQFF.

The V call is TRBV2, the J call TRBJ1-6; tentative D call: TRBD1 (5 bases). There are 13 residues in the CDR3. Per the germline V gene, CDR1 is SNHLY and CDR2 is FYNNEI. V gave up 9 bases and J gave up 6 bases, with 12 bases separating them. The CDR3 nucleotides read TGTGCCAGTAGCGGGGGTCCTAATTCACCCCTCCACTTT. Its protein product is CASSGGPNSPLHF.

In the case of this clone: Other DNA sequences in the same sample also yield this CDR3. This chain links TRBV10-1 with TRBJ2-5; D possibly corresponds to TRBD2 (5 bases). Germline CDR1 and CDR2: WNHNN and SYGVQD (reference sequence). Trimming shortened V by 0 bases and J by 4 bases, and 6 bases separated the two germline ends. CDR3 length: 13 amino acids. This chain's CDR3 is CASSESGRETQYF. In DNA form, the CDR3 reads TGCGCCAGCAGTGAGTCGGGGAGAGAGACCCAGTACTTC.

The gene calls are TRBV28 and TRBJ1-5; TRBD1 aligns across 7 bases. V trimming: 8 bases; J trimming: 3 bases; junction bases outside the gene matches: 13. Germline lookup yields CDR1 MDHEN and CDR2 SYDVKM. The CDR3 spans 16 residues. CDR3 sequence reads: CASAISPDRDNQPQHF. DNA of the CDR3: TGTGCCAGCGCTATTTCCCCCGACAGGGACAATCAGCCCCAGCATTTT.

The chain recombines TRBV5-1 with TRBJ2-1; 10 bases match TRBD2. This CDR3 has 18 amino acids. With 4 bases clipped from V and 5 bases from J, the junction kept 15 bases outside the gene matches. Germline V gene lookup returns CDR1 SGHRS and CDR2 YFSETQ. Here the CDR3 DNA reads TGCGCCAGCAGCCCCGGTTTAGAACTAGCGGGGAGAGACAATGAGCAGTTCTTC. Protein: CASSPGLELAGRDNEQFF.

The chain uses TRBV30 and TRBJ2-7; TRBD2 agrees at 10 bases. Per germline, CDR1 GTSNPN and CDR2 SVGIG (reference sequence). CDR3 size: 14 residues. V shed 2 bases and J 4 bases; nucleotides not matched to a gene: 5. The CDR3 bases are TGTGCCTGGAGTATGGGACTAGCGAAGTACGAGCAGTACTTC. Residues: CAWSMGLAKYEQYF.

The chain links TRBV14 to TRBJ1-1; 7 positions match TRBD1. The CDR3 spans 14 residues. The V and J ends lost 5 bases and 1 base, in that order; junction bases with no gene match: 4. Germline loops: CDR1 SGHDN, CDR2 FVKESK. The CDR3 bases are TGTGCCAGCAGCTACAGGGGCCAGAACACTGAAGCTTTCTTT. It translates to CASSYRGQNTEAFF.

The rearrangement links TRBV6-5 to TRBJ1-1; no clear D. The CDR3 is 13 residues long. Germline V gene sequence: CDR1 MNHEY, CDR2 SVGAGI. Trimming took 0 bases from V and 3 from J, leaving 5 bases between them. CDR3 sequence reads: CASSYSADTEAFF. CDR3 DNA sequence: TGTGCCAGCAGTTACTCGGCTGACACTGAAGCTTTCTTT.

This rearrangement joins TRBV7-9 to TRBJ1-1; 9 bases are a match to TRBD1. This CDR3 comprises 14 residues. After removal of 5 bases from V and 3 bases from J, the junction contained 4 bases not matched to a gene. Germline values: CDR1 SEHNR, CDR2 FQNEAQ (reference sequence). CDR3 amino acids: CASSGDRADTEAFF. CDR3 DNA: TGTGCCAGCAGCGGGGACAGGGCAGACACTGAAGCTTTCTTT. The full variable domain, rest sourced from reference TRBV7-9 and TRBJ1-1, is DTGVSQNPRHKITKRGQNVTFRCDPISEHNRLYWYRQTLGQGPEFLTYFQNEAQLEKSRLLSDRFSAERPKGSFSTLEIQRTEQGDSAMYLCASSGDRADTEAFFGQGTRLTVV.

The chain is built from TRBV27 and TRBJ1-6, with a weak D call TRBD1 (6 bases). CDR1 is MNHEY and CDR2 is SMNVEV in the germline V gene (reference sequence). Trimming left V 0 bases short and J 10 bases short, with 13 bases between. This CDR3 comprises 15 residues. The CDR3 nucleotides read TGTGCCAGCAGTTTATCCGGGGGCGTAGTATCACCCCTCCACTTT. Protein product: CASSLSGGVVSPLHF.

The J gene is TRBJ2-5, the V gene TRBV9; TRBD1 matches 9 bases. The ends lost 0 bases at V and 4 bases at J; junction bases unmatched: 4. The V gene's germline CDR1 is SGDLS and CDR2 YYNGEE. CDR3 size: 15 residues. This chain's CDR3 is CASSVEVGQGETQYF. Written as DNA, the CDR3 is TGTGCCAGCAGCGTAGAGGTGGGACAGGGAGAGACCCAGTACTTC.

The chain combines TRBV4-2 with TRBJ1-6; D gene ambiguous. CDR3 length equals 15 residues. Trimming pared 1 base from V and 3 bases from J, leaving 7 bases between. Looked up from germline, CDR1 is LGHNA and CDR2 is YNFKEQ. CDR3 protein: CASSQVGGYNSPLHF. As DNA, the CDR3 is TGTGCCAGCAGCCAAGTGGGCGGCTATAATTCACCCCTCCACTTT.

The chain is built from TRBV7-9 and TRBJ1-1; D possibly corresponds to TRBD1 (5 bases). Trimming cost V 4 bases and J 7 bases, with 10 bases left between them. The germline V gene has CDR1 SEHNR and CDR2 FQNEAQ (reference sequence). The CDR3 runs to 12 residues. The CDR3 bases are TGTGCCAGCAGCTCTACACAGGATGAAGCTTTCTTT. Translating gives CASSSTQDEAFF.

This clone was detected a few times. The chain combines TRBV11-2 with TRBJ2-1; 13 nucleotides align to TRBD2. Germline trimming cut 6 bases from V and 7 bases from J; bases unmatched to any gene: 6. Germline V gene lookup returns CDR1 SGHAT and CDR2 FQNNGV. The CDR3 extends over 15 amino acids. CDR3 nucleotide sequence: TGTGCCAGCAGACCCACTAGCGGGGGGGCGAATGAGCAGTTCTTC. Translating gives CASRPTSGGANEQFF.

The rearrangement links TRBV19 to TRBJ1-5; unclear D gene. Germline V gives CDR1 LNHDA, CDR2 SQIVND (reference sequence). The V gene lost 6 bases and the J gene lost 2 bases, with 11 bases spanning the gap. This CDR3 contains 14 residues. CDR3 sequence: CASSAVIGNQPQHF. The CDR3 DNA reads TGTGCCAGTAGCGCGGTAATCGGCAATCAGCCCCAGCATTTT.

The V gene is TRBV7-9, the J gene TRBJ1-1; possible D gene TRBD1, 5 bases. Germline CDR1 reads SEHNR; CDR2 reads FQNEAQ (reference sequence). The CDR3 has 15 residues. V lost 1 base to trimming and J lost 4 bases, with 13 bases between them. The CDR3 loop is CASSLDAGRSTEAFF. CDR3 nucleotide sequence: TGTGCCAGCAGCTTAGACGCGGGGCGCAGCACTGAAGCTTTCTTT.

The V and J genes are TRBV27 and TRBJ1-4, with 9 nucleotides matching TRBD1. Per germline, CDR1 MNHEY and CDR2 SMNVEV (reference sequence). V shed 6 bases and J 10 bases; nucleotides not matched to a gene: 12. The CDR3 runs 15 residues. The DNA for the CDR3 is TGTGCCAGCAGGCCTCCGGGACAGGGTGGAGGAAAACTGTTTTTT. It codes for CASRPPGQGGGKLFF.

The chain recombines TRBV5-4 with TRBJ2-3; D call uncertain. The germline gives CDR1 SGHNT, CDR2 YYREEE (reference sequence). Trimming pared 0 bases from V and 0 bases from J, leaving 11 bases between. There are 16 residues in the CDR3. CDR3 DNA sequence: TGTGCCAGCAGCTTGGATGTCTATACTAGCACAGATACGCAGTATTTT. It encodes CASSLDVYTSTDTQYF.

This clone was recorded once. The rearrangement joins TRBV9 to TRBJ2-3; D unresolved. Germline V gene lookup returns CDR1 SGDLS and CDR2 YYNGEE. Between the trimmed V and J ends, which lost 0 bases and 5 bases, there was a span of 7 bases. CDR3 size: 13 residues. The CDR3 region is CASSVAALDTQYF. The CDR3 DNA sequence: TGTGCCAGCAGCGTAGCGGCATTAGATACGCAGTATTTT.

The chain uses TRBV29-1 and TRBJ1-2, with TRBD1 as a possible D gene (5 bases). Trimming took 3 bases from V and 6 from J, leaving 8 bases between them. CDR3 length equals 11 residues. Germline lookup yields CDR1 SQVTM and CDR2 ANQGSEA. The chain's CDR3 is CSVEGGHGYTF. In nucleotides, the CDR3 is TGCAGCGTTGAGGGGGGTCATGGCTACACCTTC. The full variable domain, rest sourced from reference TRBV29-1 and TRBJ1-2, is SAVISQKPSRDICQRGTSLTIQCQVDSQVTMMFWYRQQPGQSLTLIATANQGSEATYESGFVIDKFPISRPNLTFSTLTVSNMSPEDSSIYLCSVEGGHGYTFGSGTRLTVV.

This chain connects TRBV10-3 to TRBJ2-7, with D perhaps matching TRBD1 or TRBD2 (6 bases each). V gave up 3 bases and J gave up 7 bases, with 16 bases separating them. Germline V gene lookup returns CDR1 ENHRY and CDR2 SYGVKD. CDR3 length: 14 amino acids. CDR3: CAISETGRNWEQYF. Written as DNA, the CDR3 is TGTGCCATCAGTGAAACAGGGAGGAATTGGGAGCAGTACTTC.

This chain joins TRBV5-8 and TRBJ2-3; D is unclear. Germline CDR1 reads SGHTS; CDR2 reads YDEGEE. Trimming removed 4 bases at V and 3 bases at J, with 21 bases between. The CDR3 sequence is 17 residues long. The CDR3 loop reads CASSERIRVISTDTQYF. The DNA for the CDR3 is TGTGCCAGCAGCGAACGCATACGAGTCATTTCTACAGATACGCAGTATTTT.